The clone carrying this TCR beta chain occurred many times. The antigen remains undetermined. Authors of the study amplified TCR beta CDR3 regions from RNA transcripts. With the HTBI primer set, the TCR CDR3 went through a first round of RT-PCR. In TCRdb, the multiplex PCR reads were re-called with MiXCR into one record per CDR3 protein. The sample records 690,000 or so distinct CDR3 sequences, 15% to 20% being singletons. The data were taken from a study of T cells in Graves' hyperthyroidism and ophthalmopathy. Whole-study results and caveats: Also found in blood were most expanded thyroid clonotypes above 0.001.

Germline V gives CDR1 LGHDT, CDR2 YNNKEL (reference sequence). The length of the CDR3 is 12 residues. Between the trimmed V and J ends, which lost 4 bases and 8 bases, there was a span of 8 bases. Recently diagnosed hyperthyroidism of less than 2 months' duration affected patients aged 18 to 65. Uncontrolled infection, other autoimmune disease, pregnancy or lactation excluded patients. The chain carries TRBV3-1 and TRBJ1-4; D is unresolved. Sequencing used blood. The clonotype comes from a woman aged 50 to 60 with Graves' hyperthyroidism that later progressed to Graves' ophthalmopathy. CDR3 bases: TGTGCCAGCAGCCCACGAAACGAAAAACTGTTTTTT. It codes for CASSPRNEKLFF.